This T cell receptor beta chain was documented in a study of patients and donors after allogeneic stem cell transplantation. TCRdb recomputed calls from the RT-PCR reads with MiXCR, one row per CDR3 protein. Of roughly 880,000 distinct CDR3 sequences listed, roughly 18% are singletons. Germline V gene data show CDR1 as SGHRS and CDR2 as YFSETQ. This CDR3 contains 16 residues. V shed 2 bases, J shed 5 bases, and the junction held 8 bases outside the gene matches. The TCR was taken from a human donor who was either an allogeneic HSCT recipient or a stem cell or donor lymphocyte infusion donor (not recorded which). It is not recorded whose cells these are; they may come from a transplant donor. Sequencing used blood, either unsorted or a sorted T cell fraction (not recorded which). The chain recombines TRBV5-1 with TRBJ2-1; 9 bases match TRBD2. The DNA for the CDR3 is TGCGCCAGCAGCTTCCGAGCGGGAGGTGGGAACAATGAGCAGTTCTTC. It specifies CASSFRAGGGNNEQFF.